This TCR beta chain was observed in a study of cytomegalovirus exposure and HLA in healthy donors. Whole-study results and caveats: Sequencing likely produced, as an artifact, a cluster of highly shared sequence variants. The authors confirmed in vitro that a few CMV-associated chains were specific for CMV antigens. Rarity held for most TCR sequences, but there were some public TCRs that occurred in many donors. Among immune exposure information, only CMV serostatus was available.

The CDR3 is 14 amino acids. Germline assignment: CDR1 MNHEY and CDR2 SVGAGI. Trimming cost V 2 bases and J 9 bases, with 14 bases left between them. In the PCR, 60 Vbeta and 13 Jbeta primers were used. This table comes from immunoSEQ multiplex PCR, and its TCRdb copy is limited to in-frame clones, with some not included. In the table there are over 150,000 clones, 80% of which are singletons. Concerning this clone itself: Its target is unknown.

The sequenced material came from PBMCs. The TCR sequence derives from a man younger than 40 in good health and CMV-seropositive. The chain joins TRBV6-5 to TRBJ2-1, with D possibly being TRBD2 (5 bases). This CDR3 reads CASSYEGRRGEQFF. The CDR3 DNA sequence: TGTGCCAGCAGTTACGAAGGGAGACGGGGTGAGCAGTTCTTC.